These 5 T cell receptor beta chains originate from one sample sequenced in a study of molecular identifiers for immune sequencing clone quantification. One entry per CDR3 protein, called by TCRdb with MiXCR from the PCR reads. The sample shows around 480,000 distinct CDR3 sequences, about 25% of them seen only once. Sequencing used naive CD8+ T cells from blood, with Jurkat cell RNA spiked in. The subset: FACS-sorted CD8+CD4-CCR7+CD45RA+ naive T cells. These TCRs come from a human donor in good health. Some libraries in this study had Jurkat cell RNA spiked in.

Details on this clonotype: It may be a read error: a sequence one base away is much more abundant. This chain connects TRBV10-3 to TRBJ2-7; 7 bases match TRBD1. The CDR3 sequence is 14 residues long. In germline, CDR1 is ENHRY, CDR2 SYGVKD. The CDR3 sequence: CATSEPGQLYEQYF. DNA for the CDR3: TGTGCCACCAGTGAGCCGGGACAGCTCTACGAGCAGTACTTC.

The chain couples TRBV20-1 to TRBJ2-7; 9 positions match TRBD2. CDR1 and CDR2 (germline): DFQATT, SNEGSKA (reference sequence). V lost 5 bases to trimming and J lost 0 bases; unmatched junction nucleotides: 5. CDR3 length: 14 amino acids. CDR3 sequence (DNA): TGCAGTGCTGAGACTAGCGGTAGCTCCTACGAGCAGTACTTC. Protein: CSAETSGSSYEQYF.

This clonotype has just a few counts. This chain uses TRBV3-1 with TRBJ2-3, with no clear D. Trimming removed 0 bases at V and 2 bases at J, with 9 bases between. The CDR3 contains 15 residues. Germline V gives CDR1 LGHDT, CDR2 YNNKEL (reference sequence). The CDR3 sequence: CASSQDPWDTDTQYF. The CDR3 DNA follows: TGTGCCAGCAGCCAAGATCCCTGGGACACAGATACGCAGTATTTT.

This clonotype was seen only a few times. The chain couples TRBV3-1 to TRBJ2-1; 13 bases map to TRBD2. From germline, CDR1 is LGHDT and CDR2 YNNKEL (reference sequence). This CDR3 contains 16 residues. The J segment lost 5 bases and the V segment lost 1 base, leaving 2 bases of the junction unmatched. The CDR3 region has the DNA TGTGCCAGCAGCCAAGGACTAGCGGGGGGCAACAATGAGCAGTTCTTC. Translating gives CASSQGLAGGNNEQFF.

This clonotype was seen once. Germline and junction disagree at one end, which may indicate a read error. The chain combines TRBV7-9 with TRBJ1-1, with D possibly being TRBD1 (6 bases). CDR3 length: 15 residues. Germline V gene sequence: CDR1 SEHNR, CDR2 FQNEAQ (reference sequence). For the CDR3, the DNA is TGTGCCAGCAGCCGCCAGCAGGGGATGAACACTGAAGCTTCCTTT. Protein: CASSRQQGMNTEASF.